This TCR beta chain was sequenced during a study of blood T cell repertoires in COVID-19. Germline trimming cut 6 bases from V and 5 bases from J; bases unmatched to any gene: 3. This CDR3 contains 13 residues. Germline V lookup: CDR1 MNHEY, CDR2 SVGAGI. The method was immunoSEQ multiplex PCR; TCRdb's version includes in-frame clones alone and lacks a portion of them. The sample shows 56,000 or so clones, 84% of them seen only once. This clone has just a few counts. The chain joins TRBV6-5 to TRBJ1-1, with TRBD1 identical over 10 bases. Material for sequencing was peripheral blood. The receptor was isolated from a man aged 50 to 60 with acute or convalescent COVID-19. CDR3 protein: CASRTGGPTEAFF. CDR3 nucleotide sequence: TGTGCCAGCAGGACAGGGGGCCCAACTGAAGCTTTCTTT.